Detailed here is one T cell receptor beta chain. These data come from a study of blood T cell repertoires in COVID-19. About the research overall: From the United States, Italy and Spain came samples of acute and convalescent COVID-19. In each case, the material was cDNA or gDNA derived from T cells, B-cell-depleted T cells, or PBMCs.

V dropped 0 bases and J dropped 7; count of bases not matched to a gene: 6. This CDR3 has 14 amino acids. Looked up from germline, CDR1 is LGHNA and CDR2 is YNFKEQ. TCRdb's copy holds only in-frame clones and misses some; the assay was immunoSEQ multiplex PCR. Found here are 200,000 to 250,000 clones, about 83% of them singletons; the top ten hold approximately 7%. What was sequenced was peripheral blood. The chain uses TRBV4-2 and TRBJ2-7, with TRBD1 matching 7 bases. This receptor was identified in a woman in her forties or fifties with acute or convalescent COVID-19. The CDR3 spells CASSQDPRDREQYF. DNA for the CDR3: TGTGCCAGCAGCCAAGATCCCCGGGACAGAGAGCAGTACTTC.